This T cell receptor beta chain emerged from a study of blood T cell repertoires in COVID-19. Overall study: The analysed material was cDNA or gDNA that came from T cells, B-cell-depleted T cells, or PBMCs.

Method: immunoSEQ multiplex PCR; TCRdb's copy keeps in-frame clones and lacks some. The sample includes 91,000 or so clones, just over 90% seen only once; the top ten take 3.9%. This clone was picked up a small number of times. The receptor was derived from a woman aged 45-60 years in a cohort sampled during active COVID-19. Sequenced material: peripheral blood.

CDR3 nucleotides: TGTGCCAGCAGTCGGACAGGACACTCTGAAGCTTTCTTT. Its protein is CASSRTGHSEAFF. The chain links TRBV6-5 to TRBJ1-1; the match to TRBD1 covers 7 bases. Trimming removed 5 bases from V and 6 bases from J; junction bases left unmatched: 6. This CDR3 contains 13 residues. The V gene's germline CDR1 is MNHEY and CDR2 SVGAGI.